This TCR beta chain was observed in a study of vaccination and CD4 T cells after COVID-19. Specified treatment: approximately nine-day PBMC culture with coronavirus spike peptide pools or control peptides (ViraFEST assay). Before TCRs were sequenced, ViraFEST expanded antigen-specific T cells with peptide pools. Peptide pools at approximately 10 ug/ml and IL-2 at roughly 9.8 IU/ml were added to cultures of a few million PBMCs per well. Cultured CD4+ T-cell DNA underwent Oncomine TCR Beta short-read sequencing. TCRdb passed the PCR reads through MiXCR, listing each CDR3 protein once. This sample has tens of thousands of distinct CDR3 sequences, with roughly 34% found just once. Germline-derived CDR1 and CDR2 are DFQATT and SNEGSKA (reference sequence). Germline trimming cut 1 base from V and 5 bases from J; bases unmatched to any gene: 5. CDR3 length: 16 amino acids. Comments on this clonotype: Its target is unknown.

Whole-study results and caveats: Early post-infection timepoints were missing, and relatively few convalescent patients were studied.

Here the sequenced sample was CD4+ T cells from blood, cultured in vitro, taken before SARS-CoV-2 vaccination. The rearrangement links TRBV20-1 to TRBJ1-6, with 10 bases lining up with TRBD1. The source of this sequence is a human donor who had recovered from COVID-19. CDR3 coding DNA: TGCAGTGCTAGAGGAGGTGGGACAGGGGATAATTCACCCCTCCACTTT. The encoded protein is CSARGGGTGDNSPLHF.